These 11 T cell receptor beta chains were sequenced from one sample in a study of cytomegalovirus exposure and HLA in healthy donors. In the PCR, 60 Vbeta and 13 Jbeta primers were used. The repertoire was sequenced with immunoSEQ multiplex PCR; TCRdb's copy has only in-frame clones and lacks some. In the table there are roughly 160,000 clones, more than 60% of which are singletons. Sequencing was performed on PBMCs. The receptors originated from a man aged 35 to 55 in good health and CMV-seronegative.

The chain's CDR3 is CSVEGDRVGYTF. CDR3 DNA sequence: TGCAGCGTTGAAGGCGACAGGGTCGGCTACACCTTC. The chain is built from TRBV29-1 and TRBJ1-2; 7 nucleotides align to TRBD1. The CDR3 is 12 residues long. J lost 8 bases, V lost 1 base, and 4 bases had no gene match. In germline, CDR1 is SQVTM, CDR2 ANQGSEA.

The genes are TRBV6-6 and TRBJ2-5, with 7 nucleotides matching TRBD1. Germline V gives CDR1 MNHNY, CDR2 SVGAGI (reference sequence). The CDR3 runs 13 residues. V was pared by 10 bases and J by 0 bases, with 5 bases of the junction left unmatched. The chain's CDR3 is CANLTGDQETQYF. CDR3 nucleotide sequence: TGTGCCAACCTCACAGGGGACCAAGAGACCCAGTACTTC.

The chain has TRBV27 and TRBJ1-2; 9 bases line up with TRBD1. CDR1 and CDR2 from the germline V gene are MNHEY and SMNVEV (reference sequence). The V and J ends lost 4 bases and 3 bases, in that order; junction bases with no gene match: 3. The CDR3 has 14 amino acids. CDR3: CASSSGTGHYGYTF. The CDR3 region has the DNA TGTGCCAGCAGTTCCGGGACAGGGCACTATGGCTACACCTTC.

This clone was seen a few times. The chain combines TRBV6-1 with TRBJ2-2, with 10 bases that match TRBD1. This CDR3 is 16 amino acids long. CDR1 and CDR2 from the germline V gene are MNHNS and SASEGT. V was clipped by 4 bases and J by 3 bases; unmatched bases: 5. The CDR3 spells CASSVQDRGYTGELFF. The CDR3, as DNA: TGTGCCAGCAGTGTCCAGGACAGGGGGTACACCGGGGAGCTGTTTTTT.

The J gene is TRBJ2-2, the V gene TRBV5-6, with 8 bases that match TRBD1. V lost 1 base and J lost 6; bases outside the gene matches: 5. The germline CDR1 and CDR2 sequences are SGHDT and YYEEEE. The CDR3 sequence is 15 residues long. For the CDR3, the DNA is TGTGCCAGCAGCTTGCTCAGGGGGCGAGCCGGGGAGCTGTTTTTT. Protein: CASSLLRGRAGELFF.

J is TRBJ1-1 and V is TRBV11-3; no firm D call. The CDR3 loop spans 14 amino acids. V lost 1 base, J lost 6 bases, and 12 bases lay in between. The germline V gene encodes CDR1 SGHNT and CDR2 YENEEA. This chain's CDR3 is CASSLVSGSAEAFF. In DNA, the CDR3 is TGTGCCAGCAGCTTAGTCTCCGGGAGTGCTGAAGCTTTCTTT. Drawing the rest from reference TRBV11-3 and TRBJ1-1, the complete variable domain is EAGVVQSPRYKIIEKKQPVAFWCNPISGHNTLYWYLQNLGQGPELLIRYENEEAVDDSQLPKDRFSAERLKGVDSTLKIQPAELGDSAVYLCASSLVSGSAEAFFGQGTRLTVV.

This chain uses TRBV6-5 with TRBJ2-5; TRBD1 might be the D (5 bases). Near its end, the DNA agrees better with TRBJ2-7, so the J call may be wrong. CDR3 length equals 14 residues. The germline gives CDR1 MNHEY, CDR2 SVGAGI. The CDR3 is CASSQGDSSYEQYF. Here the CDR3 DNA reads TGTGCCAGCAGCCAAGGGGATTCCTCCTACGAGCAGTACTTC.

The chain combines TRBV18 with TRBJ1-1; unclear D gene. The germline gives CDR1 KGHSH, CDR2 LQKENI. V was trimmed by 6 bases and J by 0 bases, leaving 5 bases between them. This CDR3 is built from 12 residues. In nucleotides, the CDR3 is TGTGCCAGCTCCCTCCTGAACACTGAAGCTTTCTTT. This gives the protein CASSLLNTEAFF.

The V and J genes are TRBV6-4 and TRBJ2-7, with D possibly TRBD2 on 6 matching bases. The CDR3 loop spans 13 amino acids. Trimming took 2 bases from V and 4 from J, leaving 9 bases between them. CDR1 and CDR2 from the germline V gene are MRHNA and SNTAGT. CDR3 protein: CASSDGRGYEQYF. The CDR3 DNA reads TGTGCCAGCAGTGACGGGCGGGGATACGAGCAGTACTTC.

The chain has TRBV5-1 and TRBJ1-6; D remains unclear. V lost 0 bases and J lost 10, with 8 bases in between. Germline CDR1 is SGHRS and CDR2 is YFSETQ. This CDR3 comprises 13 residues. DNA of the CDR3: TGCGCCAGCAGCTTGGTAGAGGGATCACCCCTCCACTTT. Translating it yields CASSLVEGSPLHF.

This clone was detected only once. This chain connects TRBV5-1 to TRBJ1-3, with 7 bases lining up with TRBD1. The CDR3 runs 15 residues. Germline V lookup: CDR1 SGHRS, CDR2 YFSETQ. The V and J ends lost 0 bases and 2 bases, in that order; junction bases with no gene match: 2. This chain's CDR3 is CASSLAQGAGNTIYF. Here the CDR3 DNA reads TGCGCCAGCAGCTTGGCTCAGGGGGCTGGAAACACCATATATTTT.